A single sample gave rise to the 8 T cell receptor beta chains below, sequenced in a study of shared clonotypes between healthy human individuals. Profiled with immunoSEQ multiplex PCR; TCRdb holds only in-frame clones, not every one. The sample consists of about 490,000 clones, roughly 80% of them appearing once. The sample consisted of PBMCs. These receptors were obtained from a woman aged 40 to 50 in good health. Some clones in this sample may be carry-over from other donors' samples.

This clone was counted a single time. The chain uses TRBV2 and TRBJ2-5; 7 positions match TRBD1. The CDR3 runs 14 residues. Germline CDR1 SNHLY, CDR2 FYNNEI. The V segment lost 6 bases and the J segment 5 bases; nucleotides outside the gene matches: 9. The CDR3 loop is CASRSPDRSETQYF. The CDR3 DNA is TGTGCCAGCAGATCACCGGACAGGTCCGAGACCCAGTACTTC.

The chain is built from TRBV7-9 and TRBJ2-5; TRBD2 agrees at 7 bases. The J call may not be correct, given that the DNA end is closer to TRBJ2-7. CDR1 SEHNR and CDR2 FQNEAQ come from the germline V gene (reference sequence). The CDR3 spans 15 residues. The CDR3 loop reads CASSFGTTASYEQYF. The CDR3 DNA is TGTGCCAGCAGCTTTGGGACTACCGCCTCCTACGAGCAGTACTTC.

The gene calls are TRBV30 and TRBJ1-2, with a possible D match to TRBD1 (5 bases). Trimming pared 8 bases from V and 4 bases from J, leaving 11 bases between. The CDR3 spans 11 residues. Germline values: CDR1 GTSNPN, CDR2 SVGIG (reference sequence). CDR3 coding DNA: TGTGCCGGAAGGGGTGTCTATGGCTACACCTTC. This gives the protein CAGRGVYGYTF.

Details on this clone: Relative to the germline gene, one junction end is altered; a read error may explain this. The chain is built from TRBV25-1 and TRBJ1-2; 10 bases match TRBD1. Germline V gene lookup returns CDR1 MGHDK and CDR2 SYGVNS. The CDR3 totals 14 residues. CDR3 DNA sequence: TGTGCCAGCAGTGAATGGGACAGGGGAGACCTCGTTCTCTTC. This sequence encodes CASSEWDRGDLVLF.

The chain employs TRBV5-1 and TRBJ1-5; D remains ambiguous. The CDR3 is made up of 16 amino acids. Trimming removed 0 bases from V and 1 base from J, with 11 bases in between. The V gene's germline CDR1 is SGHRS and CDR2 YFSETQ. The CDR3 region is CASSLARAASNQPQHF. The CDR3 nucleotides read TGCGCCAGCAGCTTGGCTAGGGCAGCGAGCAATCAGCCCCAGCATTTT.

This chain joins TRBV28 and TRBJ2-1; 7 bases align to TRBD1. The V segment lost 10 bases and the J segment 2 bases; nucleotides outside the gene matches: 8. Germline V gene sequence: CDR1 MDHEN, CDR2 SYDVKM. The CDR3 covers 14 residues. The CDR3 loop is CATTGVRAYNEQFF. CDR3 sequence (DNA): TGTGCCACCACAGGGGTTCGGGCCTACAATGAGCAGTTCTTC.

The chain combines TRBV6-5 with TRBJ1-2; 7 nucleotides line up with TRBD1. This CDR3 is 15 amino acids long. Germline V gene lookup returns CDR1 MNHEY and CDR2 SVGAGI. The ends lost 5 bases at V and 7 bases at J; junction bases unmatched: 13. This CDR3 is CASSTSDRLAGGYTF. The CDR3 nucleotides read TGTGCCAGCAGTACCTCGGACAGGCTCGCCGGTGGCTACACCTTC.

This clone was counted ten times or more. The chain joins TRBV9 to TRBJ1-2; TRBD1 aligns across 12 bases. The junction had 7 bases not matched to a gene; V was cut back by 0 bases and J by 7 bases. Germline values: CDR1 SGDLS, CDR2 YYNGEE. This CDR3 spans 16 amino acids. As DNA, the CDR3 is TGTGCCAGCAGCGTAGGGGGACAGGGGGCTACGGGTGGCTACACCTTC. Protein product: CASSVGGQGATGGYTF.